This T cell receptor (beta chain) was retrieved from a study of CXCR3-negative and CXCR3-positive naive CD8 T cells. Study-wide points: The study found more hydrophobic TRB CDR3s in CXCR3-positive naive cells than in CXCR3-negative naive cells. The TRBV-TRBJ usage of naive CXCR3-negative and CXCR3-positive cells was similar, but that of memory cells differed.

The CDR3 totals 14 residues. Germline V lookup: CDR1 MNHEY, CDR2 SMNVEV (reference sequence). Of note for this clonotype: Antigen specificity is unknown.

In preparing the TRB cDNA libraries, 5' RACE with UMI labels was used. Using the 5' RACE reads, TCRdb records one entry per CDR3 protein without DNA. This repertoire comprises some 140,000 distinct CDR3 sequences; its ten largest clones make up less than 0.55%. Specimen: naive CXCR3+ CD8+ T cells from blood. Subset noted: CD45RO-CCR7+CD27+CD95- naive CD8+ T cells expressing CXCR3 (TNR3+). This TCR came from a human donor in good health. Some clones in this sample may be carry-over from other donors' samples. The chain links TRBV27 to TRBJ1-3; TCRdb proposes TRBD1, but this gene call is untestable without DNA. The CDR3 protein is CASGGTATGNTIYF.